A selection of T cell receptor beta chains follows, all from one sample in a study of T cells in Graves' hyperthyroidism and ophthalmopathy. MiXCR was run by TCRdb on the multiplex PCR reads, yielding one entry per CDR3 protein. The top ten hold under 20% of the sample, which has 500,000 to 600,000 distinct CDR3 sequences, 16% seen once. The sample consisted of blood. Receptor source: a young woman with Graves' hyperthyroidism. Each CDR3 is given with its conserved first and last residue. Each record gives: J gene, D gene, clone size, V gene, CDR3 DNA, CDR3 protein. D genes are given only for firm matches. Rows give clone size only sometimes, using once, few, many, or a class for an expanded clone.

TRBJ2-3	TRBD2	many	TRBV7-9	TGTGCCAGCAGCTCCCAAGCGGGGGGGGGCACAGATACGCAGTATTTT	CASSSQAGGGTDTQYF
TRBJ2-7	NA	many	TRBV28	TGTGCCAGCATGGTAGGAGCCTACGAGCAGTACTTC	CASMVGAYEQYF
TRBJ1-6	NA	NA	TRBV4-1	TGCGCCAGCAGCCAAGATCTGAGGGGGGCAAATAATTCACCCCTCCACTTT	CASSQDLRGANNSPLHF
TRBJ2-3	TRBD2	NA	TRBV20-1	TGCAGTGCTGATAGCGGGGGGAGCACAGATACGCAGTATTTT	CSADSGGSTDTQYF
TRBJ2-1	TRBD2	NA	TRBV5-1	TGCGCCAGCAGCCAAGCGGGAGGGCCTAATGAGCAGTTCTTC	CASSQAGGPNEQFF
TRBJ2-6	NA	many	TRBV4-3	TGCGCCAGCAGCCAAGAGGAGGGGTCAGGGGCCAACGTCCTGACTTTC	CASSQEEGSGANVLTF
TRBJ1-2	TRBD1	many	TRBV12-5	TGTGCTAGTGGTCGTTCAGGGGGATATGGCTACACCTTC	CASGRSGGYGYTF
TRBJ1-6	NA	NA	TRBV9	TGTGCCAGCAGCCCGGCCTCCTATAATTCACCCCTCCACTTT	CASSPASYNSPLHF
TRBJ1-6	NA	few	TRBV7-9	TGTGCCAGCAGCCCGCGGGTGGGCTCCTATAATTCACCCCTCCACTTT	CASSPRVGSYNSPLHF
TRBJ2-5	TRBD1	NA	TRBV7-8	TGTGCCAGCAGCTTTAGGGGGCAAATGGAAGAGACCCAGTACTTC	CASSFRGQMEETQYF
TRBJ2-1	NA	many	TRBV24-1	TGTGCCACCAGTGAATCAGCGGACAATGAGCAGTTCTTC	CATSESADNEQFF
TRBJ2-1	NA	many	TRBV6-4	TGTGCCAGCAGCCGGACTGCGTCGGGGAACAATGAGCAGTTCTTC	CASSRTASGNNEQFF
TRBJ2-2	TRBD2	few	TRBV3-1	TGTGCCAGCAGCCAGCGGGACTATGGCACCGGGGAGCTGTTTTTT	CASSQRDYGTGELFF
TRBJ1-4	NA	NA	TRBV4-1	TGCGCCAGCAGCCAAGATCTTCCCGGGGGCGCTTTGGAAAAACTGTTTTTT	CASSQDLPGGALEKLFF
TRBJ1-5	TRBD1	few	TRBV2	TGTGCCAGCACTCGGGACAGGGATCAGCCCCAGCATTTT	CASTRDRDQPQHF
TRBJ2-4	NA	NA	TRBV7-9	TGTGCCAGCAGCCCCGTCGTGAACATTCAGTACTTC	CASSPVVNIQYF
TRBJ2-3	NA	NA	TRBV5-1	TGCGCCAGCAGCTTGGAGGCAGGGTACACAGATACGCAGTATTTT	CASSLEAGYTDTQYF
TRBJ2-2	TRBD1	NA	TRBV6-2/TRBV6-3	TGTGCCAGCAGTTACCCGGACAGGGCGAACACCGGGGAGCTGTTTTTT	CASSYPDRANTGELFF
TRBJ1-6	NA	few	TRBV6-1	TGTGCCAGCAGTATAAGAACCGGATGGGCCGATTCACCCCTCCACTTT	CASSIRTGWADSPLHF
TRBJ1-2	NA	few	TRBV4-1	TGCGCCAGCAGCCAAGACCCGGGGGCGCTTGGCTACACCTTC	CASSQDPGALGYTF
TRBJ1-2	NA	NA	TRBV28	TGTGCCAGCAATCCGGGCCTCCCTCCGAATGGCTACACCTTC	CASNPGLPPNGYTF
TRBJ1-2	NA	few	TRBV7-8	TGTGCCAGCAGCTTATACAGGGTAAACTATGGCTACACCTTC	CASSLYRVNYGYTF
TRBJ2-1	NA	few	TRBV27	TGTGCCAGCACCTATCTTTACAATGAGCAGTTCTTC	CASTYLYNEQFF